This T cell receptor (beta chain) derives from a study of blood T cell repertoires in COVID-19. On the study more broadly: Samples taken during acute and convalescent COVID-19 were collected in the United States, Italy and Spain.

Using immunoSEQ multiplex PCR, the repertoire was profiled, and TCRdb retains in-frame clones only, with some absent. This sample has about 200,000 clones, with approximately 81% found just once. The trim removed 7 bases at V and 4 bases at J, leaving 3 bases unmatched. The CDR3 is 13 residues long. Germline V gene lookup returns CDR1 LNHDA and CDR2 SQIVND (reference sequence). This clone was found a few times. The study recruited people aged about 18 to 95 years across 20 to 30 US areas. The clonotype comes from a woman aged 45-59 years with acute COVID-19. The chain has TRBV19 and TRBJ1-2, with TRBD1 matching 10 bases. Sequenced: PBMCs or T cells enriched from blood (not recorded which). Here the CDR3 DNA reads TGTGCCAGTAAGACAGGGGGCTCCTATGGCTACACCTTC. Encoded protein: CASKTGGSYGYTF.